This TCR beta chain was captured in a study of shared clonotypes between healthy human individuals. General study results and limits: The study found roughly 5% of naive CD4 clonotypes shared across four donors. Generation probability values for non-shared clonotypes were lower than those for clonotypes shared by all four donors.

This clone has a count of ten or more. Its cognate antigen is unknown. CD45RO negativity and positive selection for CCR7 defined naive CD8 cells, a population that excluded terminally differentiated effector memory CD45RA+ cells. CDR3 length: 12 amino acids. CDR1 and CDR2 from the germline V gene are MGHDK and SYGVNS. The V end lost 6 bases, the J end lost 9 bases, and 12 bases lay between the germline ends. About 30,000 T cell genomes, or roughly 200 ng DNA, went into the sorted-subset replicate PCRs. TCRdb's table, derived via immunoSEQ multiplex PCR, lists solely in-frame clones and lacks some. The table lists about 680,000 clones, under 95% of them singletons.

The sequenced material came from naive CD8+ T cells sorted from blood. The gene calls are TRBV25-1 and TRBJ2-1; D remains ambiguous. The receptor was derived from a man aged 25-45 years in good health. The DNA for the CDR3 is TGTGCCAGCAGGCCGAGTCTTGGTGAGCAGTTCTTC. This codes for CASRPSLGEQFF.